One TCR beta chain is described in this entry. The record originates from a study of OX40 agonist ivuxolimab in advanced cancers. About the research overall: Hepatocellular carcinoma, melanoma, renal cell or head and neck cancer was diagnosed in the dose-escalation patients. The study reported partial responses in three patients: one hepatocellular carcinoma, two cutaneous melanoma.

Researchers took blood at baseline, on cycle 4 day 1, and on cycle 7 day 1. V was shortened by 3 bases and J by 5 bases, with 10 bases between the two germline ends. The CDR3 consists of 13 residues. Germline assignment: CDR1 SGHNT and CDR2 YYREEE (reference sequence). Sequenced by immunoSEQ multiplex PCR; TCRdb stores in-frame clones only, minus some. The sample consists of about 100,000 clones, under 85% of them appearing once. The clonotype originates from an adult with an advanced solid tumor such as melanoma, head and neck, liver or kidney cancer. The chain carries TRBV5-4 and TRBJ2-3; possible D gene TRBD2, 5 bases. The sample in question was CD4+ or CD8+ T cells sorted from blood, obtained in a trial of the OX40 agonist ivuxolimab. The CDR3 region has the DNA TGTGCCAGCAGCTCAGGACTGAGAGATACGCAGTATTTT. Protein: CASSSGLRDTQYF.